Here is one T cell receptor (beta chain) with its context. The sample belongs to a study of blood T cell repertoires in COVID-19. At the level of the study: Nucleic acid was either cDNA or gDNA, and it came from T cells, B-cell-depleted T cells, or PBMCs.

TCRdb's table, derived via immunoSEQ multiplex PCR, lists solely in-frame clones and lacks some. The repertoire includes about 210,000 clones, just under 85% of them detected once, and approximately 8% sits in the top ten. The germline CDR1 and CDR2 sequences are MNHEY and SMNVEV (reference sequence). Trimming removed 8 bases from V and 6 bases from J; junction bases left unmatched: 5. The CDR3 has 13 amino acids. V is TRBV27 and J is TRBJ2-7; TRBD2 matches 12 bases. Sequences were obtained from peripheral blood. This TCR came from a woman aged 45-65 years with active or convalescent COVID-19. This CDR3 is CASATSGRTEQYF. The CDR3 bases are TGTGCCAGCGCGACTAGCGGGAGAACCGAGCAGTACTTC.